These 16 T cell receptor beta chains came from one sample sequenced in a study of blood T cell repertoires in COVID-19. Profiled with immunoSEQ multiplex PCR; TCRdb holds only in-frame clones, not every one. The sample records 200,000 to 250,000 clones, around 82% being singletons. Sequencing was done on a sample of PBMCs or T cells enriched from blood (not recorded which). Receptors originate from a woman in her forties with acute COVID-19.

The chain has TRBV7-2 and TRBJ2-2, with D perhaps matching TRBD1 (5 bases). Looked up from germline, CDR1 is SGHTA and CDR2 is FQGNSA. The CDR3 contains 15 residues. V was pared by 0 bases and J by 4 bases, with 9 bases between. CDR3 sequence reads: CASSLAQGGTGELFF. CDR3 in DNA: TGTGCCAGCAGCTTAGCGCAGGGCGGCACCGGGGAGCTGTTTTTT.

The CDR3 region is CASSLGQDNEKLFF. CDR3 bases: TGCGCCAGCAGCTTGGGCCAGGATAATGAAAAACTGTTTTTT. The chain uses TRBV5-1 and TRBJ1-4; D uncertain. The CDR3 has 14 residues. Looked up from germline, CDR1 is SGHRS and CDR2 is YFSETQ. Trimming shortened V by 0 bases and J by 4 bases, and 7 bases separated the two germline ends.

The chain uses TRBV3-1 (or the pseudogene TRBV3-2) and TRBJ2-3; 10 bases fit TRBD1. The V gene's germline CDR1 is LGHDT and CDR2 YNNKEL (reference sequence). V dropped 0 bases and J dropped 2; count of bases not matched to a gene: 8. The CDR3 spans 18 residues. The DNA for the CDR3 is TGTGCCAGCAGCCAAGATCGACCGGGACAGGGGATCACAGATACGCAGTATTTT. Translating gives CASSQDRPGQGITDTQYF.

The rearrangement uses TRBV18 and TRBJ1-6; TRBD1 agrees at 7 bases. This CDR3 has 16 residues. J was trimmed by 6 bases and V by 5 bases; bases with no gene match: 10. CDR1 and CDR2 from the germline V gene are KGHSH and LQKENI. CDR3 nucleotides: TGTGCCAGCTCATCACGACAGGGTTCGGCTAATTCACCCCTCCACTTT. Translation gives CASSSRQGSANSPLHF.

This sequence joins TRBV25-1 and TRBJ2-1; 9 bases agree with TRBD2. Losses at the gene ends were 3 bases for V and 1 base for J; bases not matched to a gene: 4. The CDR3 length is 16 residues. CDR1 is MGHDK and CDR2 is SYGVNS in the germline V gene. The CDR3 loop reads CASSDASGASYNEQFF. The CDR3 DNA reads TGTGCCAGCAGTGATGCTAGCGGGGCTTCCTACAATGAGCAGTTCTTC.

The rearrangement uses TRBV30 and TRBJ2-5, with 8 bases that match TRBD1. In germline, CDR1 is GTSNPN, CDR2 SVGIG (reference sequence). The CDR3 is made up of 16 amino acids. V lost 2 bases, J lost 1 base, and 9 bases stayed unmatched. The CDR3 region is CAWSPMIQGGQETQYF. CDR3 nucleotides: TGTGCCTGGAGTCCAATGATACAGGGGGGCCAAGAGACCCAGTACTTC.

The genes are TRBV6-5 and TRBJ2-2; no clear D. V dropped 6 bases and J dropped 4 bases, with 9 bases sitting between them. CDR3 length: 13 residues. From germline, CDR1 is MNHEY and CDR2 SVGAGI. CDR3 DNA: TGTGCCAGCAGCACCTCTAGCACCGGGGAGCTGTTTTTT. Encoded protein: CASSTSSTGELFF.

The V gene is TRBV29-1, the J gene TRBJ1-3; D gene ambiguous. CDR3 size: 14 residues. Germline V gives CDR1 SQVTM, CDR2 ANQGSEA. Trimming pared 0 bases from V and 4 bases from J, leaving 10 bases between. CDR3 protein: CSVEDSRLGNTIYF. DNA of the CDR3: TGCAGCGTTGAAGATTCCCGGTTAGGAAACACCATATATTTT.

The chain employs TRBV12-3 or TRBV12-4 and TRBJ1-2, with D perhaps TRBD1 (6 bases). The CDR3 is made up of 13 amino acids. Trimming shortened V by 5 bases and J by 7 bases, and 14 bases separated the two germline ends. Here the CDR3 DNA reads TGTGCCAGCAGTGGGGACACCGCGGGTGGCTACACCTTC. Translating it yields CASSGDTAGGYTF.

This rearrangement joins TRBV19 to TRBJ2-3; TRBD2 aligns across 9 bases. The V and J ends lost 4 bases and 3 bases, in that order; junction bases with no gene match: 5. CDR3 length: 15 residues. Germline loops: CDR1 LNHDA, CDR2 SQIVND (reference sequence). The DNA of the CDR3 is TGTGCCAGTAGTAGCGGGGGGGCCGGGACAGATACGCAGTATTTT. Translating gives CASSSGGAGTDTQYF.

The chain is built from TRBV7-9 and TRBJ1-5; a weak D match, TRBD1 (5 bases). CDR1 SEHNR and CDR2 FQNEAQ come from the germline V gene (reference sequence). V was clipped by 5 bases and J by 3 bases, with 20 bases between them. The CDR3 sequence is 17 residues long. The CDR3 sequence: CASSRTVGQGYNQPQHF. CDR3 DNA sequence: TGTGCCAGCAGCCGAACCGTGGGCCAGGGATACAATCAGCCCCAGCATTTT.

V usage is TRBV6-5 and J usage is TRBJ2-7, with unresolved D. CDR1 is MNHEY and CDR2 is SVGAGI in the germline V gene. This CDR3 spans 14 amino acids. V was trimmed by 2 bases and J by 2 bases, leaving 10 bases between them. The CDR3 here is CASSYGRSTYEQYF. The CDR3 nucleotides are TGTGCCAGCAGTTACGGTCGGTCAACCTACGAGCAGTACTTC.

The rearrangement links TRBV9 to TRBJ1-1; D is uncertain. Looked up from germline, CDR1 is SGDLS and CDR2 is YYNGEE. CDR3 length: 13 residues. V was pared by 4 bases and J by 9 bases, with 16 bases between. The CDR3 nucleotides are TGTGCCAGCAGCCATAACGTCGCGTTAAAAGCTTTCTTT. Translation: CASSHNVALKAFF.

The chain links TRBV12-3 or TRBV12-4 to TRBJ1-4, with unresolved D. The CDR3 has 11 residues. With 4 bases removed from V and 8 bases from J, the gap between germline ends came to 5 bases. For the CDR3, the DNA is TGTGCCAGCAGTTCCAAAGAAAAACTGTTTTTT. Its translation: CASSSKEKLFF.

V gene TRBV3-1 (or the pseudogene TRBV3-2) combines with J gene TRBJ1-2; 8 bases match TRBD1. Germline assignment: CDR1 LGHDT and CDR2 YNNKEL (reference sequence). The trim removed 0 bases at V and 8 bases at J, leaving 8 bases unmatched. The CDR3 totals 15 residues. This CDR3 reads CASSQDARGRVGYTF. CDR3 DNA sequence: TGTGCCAGCAGCCAAGATGCCAGGGGGCGGGTCGGCTACACCTTC.

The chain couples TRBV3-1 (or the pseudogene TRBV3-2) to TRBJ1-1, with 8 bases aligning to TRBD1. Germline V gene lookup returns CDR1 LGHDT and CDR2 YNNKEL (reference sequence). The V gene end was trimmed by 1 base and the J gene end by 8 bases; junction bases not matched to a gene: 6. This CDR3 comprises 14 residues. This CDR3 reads CASSQADRGSEAFF. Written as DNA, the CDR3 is TGTGCCAGCAGCCAAGCCGACAGGGGTTCGGAAGCTTTCTTT.